Listed here is a single TCR beta chain. Its binding antigen is unknown. No quality values exist for individual bases; no much larger clone is one base distant. The data were taken from a study of T cell responses to AZD1222 COVID-19 vaccine (dated by TCRdb to about 2021). Regarding the complete study: AZD1222 recipients whose second dose came at about 4 weeks and those whose second dose came at about 12 weeks were combined into one group, since spike-specific TCR depth and breadth did not differ between the two schedules. Trial participants were enrolled into age subgroups of 18-55, 56-69 and 70-plus years, which contained around 150, 28 and 57 TCR-sequenced participants, respectively. TCR sequencing was performed for 230 to 250 trial participants, of whom around 210 were given two doses of AZD1222 and around 26 were given two doses of MenACWY control vaccine.

Overall results and qualifications from the work: Reportedly, close to half of the unique spike-specific TCRs recognized epitopes lying outside the regions that are mutated in the B.1.351 and B.1.1.7 variants. CD4 TCRs associated with the vaccine covered the entire spike protein, and the dominant responses were in regions 160-218 and 743-854. Most participants were white British and females outnumbered males, and the authors suggested that clonal diversity may have been underestimated. In the small 56-69-year group, the increase in depth fell short of significance, most likely because of low power. Conclusions about previously exposed vaccinees are limited because only five or six AZD1222 recipients were SARS-CoV-2 seropositive at baseline. Because no day 14 peak-response samples were available, the repertoires could be characterized only after the peak T cell response. After two AZD1222 doses, spike-specific TCR breadth and depth were significantly higher than at day 0 and than in MenACWY recipients.

What the time point label conveys for this sample: baseline before first vaccination. Vaccinee samples were obtained from the UK trials COV001 and COV002, which included a single-blind randomized controlled phase 2/3 trial of AZD1222 (ChAdOx1 nCoV-19) in healthy adults. For TCRbeta chain sequencing, PBMC samples from trial participants were taken at day 0 and at day 28 after the second dose. The CDR3 regions of human TCRbeta chains were analyzed by immunosequencing. The original pipeline was this. TCRs in the repertoires were compared against a reference library of SARS-CoV-2-specific TCRs that had been generated with the MIRA antigen-specificity platform. Breadth meant the fraction of unique TCRs that were SARS-CoV-2-associated, whereas depth meant the fraction of total T cells that were SARS-CoV-2-associated. Using the MIRA data, each spike-specific TCR was assigned both to the spike region to which the TCR was reactive and to a CD4 or CD8 class. Log10-transformed breadth and depth values were compared by one-way ANOVA with Sidak's multiple comparisons tests. TCRdb holds this immuneACCESS table with in-frame rearrangements only. Some clones are missing; in checked studies, unresolved V genes explain under half, and the rest has no known cause. Clonal size and the V and J genes are those of that table, whereas D and trimming came from the DNA. Present in this sample are fewer than 150,000 clones, approximately 90% of which were seen just once. Over 1.5% of the sample belongs to the ten largest clones.

The CDR3 has 14 amino acids, counting the end cysteine and phenylalanine. The CDR3 DNA has 42 bases and is translated from base 1. V and J lose 4 bases and 5 bases, and a span of 15 bases separates them. Looking up the germline V gene yields CDR1 SGDLS and CDR2 YYNGEE. The clonotype originates from an adult in good health. Here the sequenced sample was peripheral blood, taken on day 0 of AZD1222 vaccination. The chain uses TRBV9 and TRBJ1-1, and the D gene may be TRBD1, 6 bases matching. The nucleotides read TGTGCCAGCAGCTCTGGGAGGGGGGGTACTGAAGCTTTCTTT. Its coded protein is CASSSGRGGTEAFF.